One and the same sample provided the 23 T cell receptor beta chains below, sequenced in a study of siplizumab effects on memory and regulatory T cells. Measured with immunoSEQ multiplex PCR; TCRdb has only the in-frame clones, and not every one. This table holds approximately 56,000 clones, over 95% found once. Sequenced: naive CD8+ T cells sorted from blood. The receptors come from a human donor in good health.

CDR3 in amino acids: CASSQVLAYNEQFF. CDR3 coding DNA: TGCGCCAGCAGCCAAGTTCTAGCCTACAATGAGCAGTTCTTC. The chain couples TRBV4-1 to TRBJ2-1; no clear D. The ends were cut back, 1 base at V and 2 bases at J, with 6 bases in the middle. The CDR3 runs to 14 residues. Germline CDR1 and CDR2: MGHRA and YSYEKL.

This chain joins TRBV5-4 and TRBJ2-7, with TRBD2 matching 14 bases. Germline CDR1 is SGHNT and CDR2 is YYREEE (reference sequence). This CDR3 has 15 residues. The trim removed 4 bases at V and 3 bases at J, leaving 3 bases unmatched. CDR3 bases: TGTGCCAGCAGCATTGGGACTAGCGGGAGCTACGAGCAGTACTTC. As protein: CASSIGTSGSYEQYF.

This chain joins TRBV5-1 and TRBJ2-2; D not resolved. The V end lost 7 bases, the J end lost 1 base, and 14 bases lay between the germline ends. Germline CDR1 is SGHRS and CDR2 is YFSETQ. This CDR3 region has 15 residues. The CDR3 is CASRVSGGNTGELFF. CDR3 bases: TGCGCCAGCCGGGTTAGTGGCGGGAACACCGGGGAGCTGTTTTTT.

The V call is TRBV28, the J call TRBJ2-7, with D uncertain. The CDR3 has 10 amino acids. Trimming cost V 3 bases and J 7 bases, with 4 bases left between them. The germline CDR1 and CDR2 sequences are MDHEN and SYDVKM. The DNA of the CDR3 is TGTGCCAGCAGTTTGCGGGAGCAGTACTTC. This codes for CASSLREQYF.

The chain has TRBV6-5 and TRBJ1-1, with D possibly being TRBD1 (6 bases). V shed 6 bases and J shed 0 bases, with 14 bases lying between them. The CDR3 covers 15 residues. Germline CDR1 is MNHEY and CDR2 is SVGAGI. This CDR3 is CASRSRGGLNTEAFF. In nucleotides, the CDR3 is TGTGCCAGCAGGTCCCGGGGGGGCCTGAACACTGAAGCTTTCTTT.

The rearrangement joins TRBV9 to TRBJ2-7; 8 bases agree with TRBD2. Germline assignment: CDR1 SGDLS and CDR2 YYNGEE. The V gene end was trimmed by 4 bases and the J gene end by 0 bases; junction bases not matched to a gene: 9. This CDR3 is built from 16 residues. The CDR3 loop is CASSPRGGLISYEQYF. The CDR3 region has the DNA TGTGCCAGCAGCCCTCGGGGGGGACTAATCTCCTACGAGCAGTACTTC.

The J gene is TRBJ2-1, the V gene TRBV29-1, with TRBD2 matching 13 bases. The trim removed 6 bases at V and 2 bases at J, leaving 4 bases unmatched. The CDR3 spans 15 residues. Germline loops: CDR1 SQVTM, CDR2 ANQGSEA. The CDR3, as DNA: TGCAGCGTAGGCGGACTAGCGGGAGCCTACAATGAGCAGTTCTTC. Amino acids: CSVGGLAGAYNEQFF.

The V and J genes are TRBV7-8 and TRBJ2-3; 10 nucleotides agree with TRBD2. After removal of 3 bases from V and 6 bases from J, the junction contained 6 bases not matched to a gene. The CDR3 has 15 amino acids. Germline V lookup: CDR1 SGHVS, CDR2 FQNEAQ. The CDR3 DNA is TGTGCCAGCAGCTTCAGCGGGAGGGCCATCGATACGCAGTATTTT. Protein sequence: CASSFSGRAIDTQYF.

The rearrangement uses TRBV7-9 and TRBJ1-4; TRBD1 agrees at 8 bases. CDR3 size: 16 residues. Trimming took 2 bases from V and 7 from J; bases not matched to a gene: 9. Germline V gene lookup returns CDR1 SEHNR and CDR2 FQNEAQ (reference sequence). CDR3 in amino acids: CASSLIGQGLAEKLFF. For the CDR3, the DNA is TGTGCCAGCAGCTTAATCGGACAGGGTTTGGCTGAAAAACTGTTTTTT.

This clone was detected only once. The DNA of the CDR3 is TGTGCCTGGAGTGTAGGCTGGGATGGCTACACCTTC. It codes for CAWSVGWDGYTF. V is TRBV30 and J is TRBJ1-2; no clear D gene. Trimming cost V 0 bases and J 6 bases, with 8 bases left between them. CDR3 length: 12 residues. CDR1 GTSNPN and CDR2 SVGIG come from the germline V gene (reference sequence).

The rearrangement uses TRBV7-9 and TRBJ1-4; D is undetermined. Germline V gives CDR1 SEHNR, CDR2 FQNEAQ (reference sequence). V was pared by 1 base and J by 8 bases, with 11 bases between. This CDR3 is built from 14 residues. CDR3 region: CASSLVGNGEKLFF. The CDR3 region has the DNA TGTGCCAGCAGCTTAGTAGGGAACGGAGAAAAACTGTTTTTT. The entire variable domain, with the rest obtained from reference TRBV7-9 and TRBJ1-4, is as follows: DTGVSQNPRHKITKRGQNVTFRCDPISEHNRLYWYRQTLGQGPEFLTYFQNEAQLEKSRLLSDRFSAERPKGSFSTLEIQRTEQGDSAMYLCASSLVGNGEKLFFGSGTQLSVL.

This clone was found a few times. V usage is TRBV7-9 and J usage is TRBJ1-1, with D uncertain. This CDR3 is built from 12 residues. The germline CDR1 and CDR2 sequences are SEHNR and FQNEAQ (reference sequence). V dropped 5 bases and J dropped 6 bases, with 10 bases sitting between them. For the CDR3, the DNA is TGTGCCAGCAGCACCCAGACGGCTGAAGCTTTCTTT. It yields the protein CASSTQTAEAFF.

The CDR3 DNA follows: TGTGCCTGGAGTGTACTGTCGGCAGGACAGCTCGCCGGGGAGCTGTTTTTT. Encoded protein: CAWSVLSAGQLAGELFF. The V call is TRBV30, the J call TRBJ2-2, with a possible D match to TRBD1 (6 bases). Germline V gene data show CDR1 as GTSNPN and CDR2 as SVGIG (reference sequence). The CDR3 has 17 amino acids. V was clipped by 0 bases and J by 6 bases, with 20 bases between them.

The chain couples TRBV27 to TRBJ1-1; D not resolved. The V gene lost 0 bases and the J gene lost 5 bases, with 7 bases spanning the gap. This CDR3 has 13 residues. From germline, CDR1 is MNHEY and CDR2 SMNVEV (reference sequence). DNA of the CDR3: TGTGCCAGCAGTTTATCGGGGATGACTGAAGCTTTCTTT. It yields the protein CASSLSGMTEAFF.

V is TRBV6-5 and J is TRBJ1-4; the D gene is possibly TRBD1 (5 bases). This CDR3 has 15 residues. Trimming stripped 0 bases from V and 6 bases from J, with 11 bases between. The germline V gene has CDR1 MNHEY and CDR2 SVGAGI. CDR3 sequence reads: CASSYSGRGDEKLFF. The CDR3 bases are TGTGCCAGCAGTTACTCCGGGAGGGGAGATGAAAAACTGTTTTTT.

This clone was detected once. The chain couples TRBV10-1 to TRBJ2-3; the match to TRBD2 covers 8 bases. The ends lost 8 bases at V and 4 bases at J; junction bases unmatched: 8. The CDR3 loop spans 14 amino acids. Germline CDR1 reads WNHNN; CDR2 reads SYGVQD (reference sequence). CDR3 nucleotides: TGCGCCAGCGGGGAAGCGGGAGCCCCAGATACGCAGTATTTT. The encoded protein is CASGEAGAPDTQYF.

The chain combines TRBV29-1 with TRBJ2-2; D remains unclear. Per germline, CDR1 SQVTM and CDR2 ANQGSEA. There are 12 residues in the CDR3. V lost 1 base and J 7 bases, leaving 7 bases between the germline ends. The CDR3 sequence is CSVEVRIGELFF. The DNA of the CDR3 is TGCAGCGTTGAAGTTCGGATCGGGGAGCTGTTTTTT.

The chain carries TRBV5-6 and TRBJ2-7, with a weak D call TRBD2 (5 bases). V lost 4 bases and J lost 2, with 7 bases in between. The CDR3 has 12 amino acids. Germline lookup yields CDR1 SGHDT and CDR2 YYEEEE. CDR3 protein: CASSPGTYEQYF. Written as DNA, the CDR3 is TGTGCCAGCAGCCCGGGGACCTACGAGCAGTACTTC.

The chain combines TRBV7-9 with TRBJ1-2; D remains ambiguous. Trimming stripped 1 base from V and 10 bases from J, with 7 bases between. The CDR3 spans 11 residues. Looked up from germline, CDR1 is SEHNR and CDR2 is FQNEAQ (reference sequence). CDR3 residues: CASSLEVDYTF. The CDR3 bases are TGTGCCAGCAGCTTAGAGGTTGACTACACCTTC.

This sequence joins TRBV6-5 and TRBJ2-1; possibly TRBD2 for D (5 bases). The CDR3 is made up of 12 amino acids. With 6 bases removed from V and 7 bases from J, the gap between germline ends came to 10 bases. Per the germline V gene, CDR1 is MNHEY and CDR2 is SVGAGI. CDR3 protein: CASRSGSNEQFF. CDR3 DNA: TGTGCCAGCAGGTCGGGGTCGAATGAGCAGTTCTTC.

This clone has only one observation. This chain links TRBV28 with TRBJ2-3; 10 nucleotides line up with TRBD2. J lost 5 bases, V lost 4 bases, and 6 bases had no gene match. Germline V gene lookup returns CDR1 MDHEN and CDR2 SYDVKM. CDR3 length: 15 amino acids. CDR3 bases: TGTGCCAGCAGTTCGGGTCTAGCGGGAGAAGATACGCAGTATTTT. Translation gives CASSSGLAGEDTQYF.

The count of this clone is one. The chain uses TRBV9 and TRBJ1-2; D perhaps matches TRBD1 (5 bases). Trimming took off 0 bases at V and 0 bases at J, with 12 bases between the two ends. Germline CDR1 reads SGDLS; CDR2 reads YYNGEE. This CDR3 spans 16 amino acids. The DNA for the CDR3 is TGTGCCAGCAGCGTAGACGGGGCCAGAACTAACTATGGCTACACCTTC. Translated: CASSVDGARTNYGYTF.

This clone showed up just once. The chain employs TRBV7-2 and TRBJ1-1, with D uncertain. Trimming left V 5 bases short and J 6 bases short, with 7 bases between. The CDR3 totals 11 residues. From germline, CDR1 is SGHTA and CDR2 FQGNSA. CDR3 amino acids: CASSHSSEAFF. DNA of the CDR3: TGTGCCAGCAGCCACTCGTCTGAAGCTTTCTTT.